Listed below are T cell receptor beta chains from one sample, sequenced in a study of T cell responses to AZD1222 COVID-19 vaccine. This table comes from immunoSEQ multiplex PCR, and its TCRdb copy is limited to in-frame clones, with some not included. The profile covers 250,000 to 300,000 clones, with roughly 93% appearing a single time and 0.55% taken by the ten largest. This specimen consisted of peripheral blood, obtained 28 days after the second AZD1222 dose. These receptors came from an adult who received the AZD1222 COVID-19 vaccine. Each CDR3 is given with its conserved first and last residue. A D gene is named only where the DNA matches it firmly. The size of a clone is reported for some rows only, either as once, few or many, or as a class for expanded clones.

v_call	d_call	j_call	clone_size	cdr3_nt	cdr3_aa
TRBV5-1	NA	TRBJ2-7	NA	TGCGCCAGCAGCGGCGGATCAGGGATCTCCTACGAGCAGTACTTC	CASSGGSGISYEQYF
TRBV10-3	NA	TRBJ1-2	NA	TGTGCCATCAGTGATGCCCCTCCGGAGGGCTATGGCTACACCTTC	CAISDAPPEGYGYTF
TRBV7-9	NA	TRBJ1-5	NA	TGTGCCAGCAGCACAGAGAATCAGCCCCAGCATTTT	CASSTENQPQHF
TRBV12-3/TRBV12-4	NA	TRBJ2-7	NA	TGTGCCAGCAGTTTACCCTCCTACGAGCAGTACTTC	CASSLPSYEQYF
TRBV10-3	NA	TRBJ1-1	NA	TGTGCCATCAGTGAGCTGGCCGAGAACACTGAAGCTTTCTTT	CAISELAENTEAFF
TRBV2	NA	TRBJ2-3	NA	TGTGCCAGCAGTGAAGATGTCGCTAGCACAGATACGCAGTATTTT	CASSEDVASTDTQYF
TRBV19	NA	TRBJ1-6	NA	TGTGCCAGTAGTATCGGGCCGACCTCACCCCTCCACTTT	CASSIGPTSPLHF
TRBV19	NA	TRBJ1-4	NA	TGTGCCAGTACCCCGTCGGCAGGGCTTAATGAAAAACTGTTTTTT	CASTPSAGLNEKLFF
TRBV5-4	NA	TRBJ1-6	NA	TGTGCCAGCAGCTTGCAGGATTCACCCCTCCACTTT	CASSLQDSPLHF
TRBV27	NA	TRBJ2-1	NA	TGTGCCAGCAGCCCCCTGGGCGGGGCTTACAATGAGCAGTTCTTC	CASSPLGGAYNEQFF
TRBV27	NA	TRBJ2-2	NA	TGTGCCAGCACCCAAGGAGGAAGGGTGAACACCGGGGAGCTGTTTTTT	CASTQGGRVNTGELFF
TRBV5-1	NA	TRBJ1-1	NA	TGCGCCAGCAGCTGGGACGGGCACATGAACACTGAAGCTTTCTTT	CASSWDGHMNTEAFF
TRBV28	NA	TRBJ1-3	few	TGTGCCAGCAGCCCACCGAGAATAGGAGGAAACACCATATATTTT	CASSPPRIGGNTIYF
TRBV10-1	NA	TRBJ1-5	NA	TGCGCCAGCAGTGGGCACGATAGCAATCAGCCCCAGCATTTT	CASSGHDSNQPQHF
TRBV28	TRBD1	TRBJ2-7	NA	TGTGCCAGCAGTTCCCGGGACAGGGGGCTCTACGAGCAGTACTTC	CASSSRDRGLYEQYF
TRBV5-4	TRBD2	TRBJ2-3	NA	TGTGCCAGCAGCTTAGACGGGAGGCAGTCCGGATCGCAGTATTTT	CASSLDGRQSGSQYF
TRBV3-1/TRBV3-2	NA	TRBJ1-2	NA	TGTGCCAGCAGCCAAGGGGCGACGGGCTACACCTTC	CASSQGATGYTF
TRBV28	NA	TRBJ2-3	NA	TGTGCCAGCAGTTCATCAGGGGCTGACACAGATACGCAGTATTTT	CASSSSGADTDTQYF
TRBV19	NA	TRBJ1-2	NA	TGTGCCAGTCGACCAGGGGAGGGTGACTATGGCTACACCTTC	CASRPGEGDYGYTF
TRBV11-2	NA	TRBJ1-5	NA	TGTGCCAGCAGCTTAGAAGGCAGGAGCCAGCCCCAGCATTTT	CASSLEGRSQPQHF
TRBV7-8	TRBD2	TRBJ2-7	NA	TGTGCCAGCAGCTTTACTAGCGGGGTCTCCTACGAGCAGTACTTC	CASSFTSGVSYEQYF
TRBV6-5	TRBD2	TRBJ2-7	NA	TGTGCCAGCAGGGGTGGGACTAGCGGCGCCTACGAGCAGTACTTC	CASRGGTSGAYEQYF
TRBV7-2	NA	TRBJ1-2	NA	TGTGCCAGCAGCACCCTCAACTATGGCTACACCTTC	CASSTLNYGYTF
TRBV6-5	NA	TRBJ2-5	once	TGTGCCAGCAGTTCCCTGCAGACCCAGTACTTC	CASSSLQTQYF
TRBV5-5	NA	TRBJ2-1	NA	TGTGCCAGCAGCCACTGGGACGGGGGCAATGAGCAGTTCTTC	CASSHWDGGNEQFF
TRBV28	NA	TRBJ1-1	NA	TGTGCCAGCAGTTTATCTGGGATCACTGAAGCTTTCTTT	CASSLSGITEAFF
TRBV5-1	NA	TRBJ1-3	NA	TGCGCCAGCCAAGGGGGAAACCGACCAAACACCATATATTTT	CASQGGNRPNTIYF
TRBV5-1	TRBD1	TRBJ1-2	NA	TGCGCCAGCAGCTCCGGACAGGGGGCATACGATGGCTACACCTTC	CASSSGQGAYDGYTF
TRBV11-3	NA	TRBJ1-3	NA	TGTGCCAGCAGCTTAGGGTACGGAAACACCATATATTTT	CASSLGYGNTIYF
TRBV19	TRBD1	TRBJ1-1	NA	TGTGCCAGTAGTATGGGGACAGGGGATGAAGCTTTCTTT	CASSMGTGDEAFF
TRBV5-1	NA	TRBJ2-3	once	TGCGCCAGCAGGCGTCTTACTGCGCAGTATTTT	CASRRLTAQYF
TRBV5-1	NA	TRBJ1-2	NA	TGCGCCAGCAGCTGGGGGGAAAACTATGGCTACACCTTC	CASSWGENYGYTF
TRBV2	NA	TRBJ1-2	NA	TGTGCCAGCAGGGTGCAACAGGAGTATGATGGCTACACCTTC	CASRVQQEYDGYTF
TRBV7-9	TRBD2	TRBJ2-7	NA	TGTGCCAGCAGCTCTTCGGGACTAGCGGGGGACGAGCAGTACTTC	CASSSSGLAGDEQYF
TRBV28	TRBD2	TRBJ2-7	NA	TGTGCCAGCAGTTTTGGAGGGACTACTTCTTACGAGCAGTACTTC	CASSFGGTTSYEQYF
TRBV19	NA	TRBJ2-2	NA	TGTGCCAGTAGTATAGGAGGGAGCTGGACCGGGGAGCTGTTTTTT	CASSIGGSWTGELFF
TRBV27	TRBD1	TRBJ1-1	NA	TGTGCCAGCAGCTTAACAGGGGGCCGGACTGAAGCTTTCTTT	CASSLTGGRTEAFF
TRBV7-9	NA	TRBJ1-5	NA	TGTGCCAGCAGACCTTCAGGGGTCAATCAGCCCCAGCATTTT	CASRPSGVNQPQHF
TRBV6-5	NA	TRBJ1-5	NA	TGTGCCAGCAGTTACGGGAACCCCGTCAATCAGCCCCAGCATTTT	CASSYGNPVNQPQHF
TRBV28	NA	TRBJ2-7	NA	TGTGCCAGCAGTTTATCCTCGGGCCCGAAAAAATACTTC	CASSLSSGPKKYF
TRBV5-4	TRBD1	TRBJ1-4	NA	TGTGCCAGCAGCGGAGGACAGGCATTTGAAAAACTGTTTTTT	CASSGGQAFEKLFF
TRBV23-1	NA	TRBJ1-5	once	TGCGCCAGCAGTCACCCCTTTGGCAATCAGCCCCAGCATTTT	CASSHPFGNQPQHF
TRBV9	TRBD1	TRBJ2-2	NA	TGTGCCAGCAGCGTAGTTGGGCAGGGGGCTAGCGGGGAGCTGTTTTTT	CASSVVGQGASGELFF
TRBV6-1	NA	TRBJ1-4	NA	TGTGCCAGCAGTGAAGTCCATGGACCCTACAGGGCCAGGCTGTTTTTT	CASSEVHGPYRARLFF
TRBV3-1/TRBV3-2	NA	TRBJ1-1	NA	TGTGCCAGCAGCCTTCGCCGCGGGACTGAAGCTTTCTTT	CASSLRRGTEAFF
TRBV19	NA	TRBJ1-6	NA	TGTGCCAGTAGTATCCGGCAGGGGAGAAATTCACCCCTCCACTTT	CASSIRQGRNSPLHF
TRBV11-2	NA	TRBJ1-1	NA	TGTGCCAGCAGCTTAGATCCTGGGAACACTGAAGCTTTCTTT	CASSLDPGNTEAFF
TRBV7-8	TRBD2	TRBJ2-2	NA	TGTGCCAGCAGCTTACTGGGGGGGAGGGAGCTGTTTTTT	CASSLLGGRELFF
TRBV11-2	NA	TRBJ1-6	NA	TGTGCCAGCAGCTGGGAGGCACTTTATTCACCCCTCCACTTT	CASSWEALYSPLHF
TRBV18	NA	TRBJ2-7	NA	TGTGCCAGCTCACCACCGGCAGGGTTGAACGAGCAGTACTTC	CASSPPAGLNEQYF
TRBV3-1/TRBV3-2	NA	TRBJ2-5	NA	TGTGCCAGCAGCCCCCGAGGGGGGGCGACCCAGTACTTC	CASSPRGGATQYF
TRBV6-5	TRBD1	TRBJ1-1	NA	TGTGCCAGCAGTCCGGGACAGGGGAACTATGAAGCTTTCTTT	CASSPGQGNYEAFF
TRBV19	TRBD1	TRBJ2-1	NA	TGTGCCAGTAGAAAGGACAGGGTGGGTGAGCAGTTCTTC	CASRKDRVGEQFF
TRBV5-4	NA	TRBJ2-2	once	TGTGCCAGCAGTAGAACCCTTAACAGGCCCGTCACCGGGGAGCTGTTTTTT	CASSRTLNRPVTGELFF
TRBV12-3/TRBV12-4	NA	TRBJ1-2	NA	TGTGCCAGCAGTTTTCGGGGACCCGGTGGCTACACCTTC	CASSFRGPGGYTF
TRBV4-3	NA	TRBJ1-1	NA	TGCGCCAGCAGCCAAGATTTGAGGGGTGGGTTTTGGGCTGAAGCTTTCTTT	CASSQDLRGGFWAEAFF
TRBV7-3	NA	TRBJ2-1	NA	TGTGCCAGCAGTTTGACCATGTCCTACAATGAGCAGTTCTTC	CASSLTMSYNEQFF
TRBV5-1	NA	TRBJ2-7	few	TGCGCCAGCAGCTTGGTTGGACGAGACGAGCAGTACTTC	CASSLVGRDEQYF